This section outlines one T cell receptor beta chain sequence together with its context. Its matching antigen is unknown. Some clones are missing from TCRdb's copy, which holds only in-frame ones; the method was immunoSEQ multiplex PCR. The table shows roughly 140,000 clones, with roughly 93% occurring only once. This specimen comes from a study of T cell responses to AZD1222 COVID-19 vaccine. Whole-study findings and limits: Across the whole spike, CD4 TCRs peaked at regions 160-218 and 743-854. Donors were mostly white British, more females; clonal diversity possibly underestimated.

Germline loops: CDR1 SGHVS, CDR2 FQNEAQ. This CDR3 is built from 17 residues. V was shortened by 3 bases and J by 1 base, with 16 bases between the two germline ends. The TCR originated in an adult who received the AZD1222 COVID-19 vaccine. The sequencing here drew on peripheral blood, taken 28 days after the second AZD1222 dose. The chain has TRBV7-8 and TRBJ2-4; tentative D call: TRBD1 (6 bases). The CDR3 region is CASSLSRGGLAKNIQYF. The CDR3 DNA reads as TGTGCCAGCAGCTTGTCGAGAGGGGGTTTGGCCAAAAACATTCAGTACTTC.